The 29 T cell receptor beta chains in this list originate from one sample, sequenced in a study of T cells in Graves' hyperthyroidism and ophthalmopathy (dated by TCRdb to the late 2010s). The library came from multiplex PCR. This sample was sequenced with an Illumina HiSeq 2000. Amplification of TCR beta CDR3 regions was carried out from RNA transcripts. The first round of RT-PCR for the TCR CDR3 was performed with the HTBI primer set and the Qiagen OneStep RT-PCR kit. TCRdb reworked the public reads: Q25 trimming with fastp, MiXCR clone assembly, productive beta chains retained. One record per CDR3 amino acid sequence lists the most common genes and DNA. The sample profile shows about 320,000 distinct CDR3 sequences; around 16% of them were found once. Approximately 35% of the sample is held by the ten biggest clonotypes. Source material: blood. Receptor source: a man aged 25-45 years with Graves' hyperthyroidism.

The chain carries TRBV28 and TRBJ1-6, with a possible D match to TRBD1 (6 bases). This CDR3 is built from 13 residues. Germline V lookup: CDR1 MDHEN, CDR2 SYDVKM. This CDR3 reads CATRPGEYSPLHF. As DNA, the CDR3 is TGTGCGACCCGGCCAGGGGAGTACTCACCCCTCCACTTT.

The table lists this clonotype with many counts. CDR3 bases: TGTGCCAGCTCACCCGGGACTAGGGCCGGGACCCAGTACTTC. The encoded protein is CASSPGTRAGTQYF. This chain joins TRBV18 and TRBJ2-5; 8 nucleotides match TRBD2. In germline, CDR1 is KGHSH, CDR2 LQKENI. J was trimmed by 7 bases and V by 3 bases; bases with no gene match: 7. The CDR3 runs 14 residues.

This clonotype came up many times. The chain joins TRBV11-3 to TRBJ2-1; D uncertain. The length of the CDR3 is 13 residues. In germline, CDR1 is SGHNT, CDR2 YENEEA. V was shortened by 5 bases and J by 6 bases, with 11 bases between the two germline ends. Written as DNA, the CDR3 is TGTGCCAGCAGCCCTAATTCGGTCAATGAGCAGTTCTTC. This codes for CASSPNSVNEQFF.

This clonotype was counted between two and nine times. This sequence joins TRBV4-2 and TRBJ2-2; D remains unclear. V lost 1 base and J lost 3, with 21 bases in between. CDR1 is LGHNA and CDR2 is YNFKEQ in the germline V gene. The CDR3 covers 19 residues. The CDR3 nucleotides are TGTGCCAGCAGCCAAGTGATTCTTAGGGCCCAACGGGACACCGGGGAGCTGTTTTTT. The encoded protein is CASSQVILRAQRDTGELFF.

This chain joins TRBV20-1 and TRBJ2-7; 8 positions match TRBD2. Germline V gene sequence: CDR1 DFQATT, CDR2 SNEGSKA (reference sequence). V shed 3 bases, J shed 0 bases, and the junction held 4 bases outside the gene matches. The CDR3 spans 14 residues. CDR3 amino acids: CSASQRGSSYEQYF. DNA of the CDR3: TGCAGTGCTAGTCAGCGGGGGAGCTCCTACGAGCAGTACTTC.

This clonotype was counted at least ten times. The gene calls are TRBV2 and TRBJ2-7; 8 bases are shared with TRBD2. The CDR3 is made up of 17 amino acids. From germline, CDR1 is SNHLY and CDR2 FYNNEI. Germline trimming cut 9 bases from V and 0 bases from J; bases unmatched to any gene: 16. The CDR3 here is CASRGGRTPSGSYEQYF. In DNA, the CDR3 is TGTGCCAGTAGGGGCGGGAGGACCCCCTCGGGCTCCTACGAGCAGTACTTC. The full variable domain, in which reference TRBV2 and TRBJ2-7 provide the parts outside the CDR3, is EPEVTQTPSHQVTQMGQEVILRCVPISNHLYFYWYRQILGQKVEFLVSFYNNEISEKSEIFDDQFSVERPDGSNFTLKIRSTKLEDSAMYFCASRGGRTPSGSYEQYFGPGTRLTVT.

This clonotype was picked up many times. CDR3 sequence reads: CASRPHSRLGTEAFF. The CDR3, as DNA: TGTGCCAGCAGACCGCACAGTAGGTTGGGCACTGAAGCTTTCTTT. V gene TRBV28 combines with J gene TRBJ1-1; no firm D call. There are 15 residues in the CDR3. The V and J ends lost 6 bases and 4 bases respectively, with 18 bases between them. CDR1 is MDHEN, CDR2 SYDVKM, per germline. The whole variable domain, remainder taken from reference TRBV28 and TRBJ1-1, is DVKVTQSSRYLVKRTGEKVFLECVQDMDHENMFWYRQDPGLGLRLIYFSYDVKMKEKGDIPEGYSVSREKKERFSLILESASTNQTSMYLCASRPHSRLGTEAFFGQGTRLTVV.

The J gene is TRBJ2-1, the V gene TRBV30; TRBD2 matches at 12 bases. V lost 4 bases and J lost 7; bases outside the gene matches: 20. CDR1 is GTSNPN and CDR2 is SVGIG in the germline V gene (reference sequence). This CDR3 is 19 amino acids long. CDR3 residues: CAWTEPRLAGGPGHNEQFF. In DNA form, the CDR3 reads TGTGCCTGGACCGAGCCGAGGCTAGCGGGAGGGCCGGGTCATAATGAGCAGTTCTTC.

At least ten counts were recorded for this clonotype. The gene calls are TRBV12-3 or TRBV12-4 and TRBJ2-4, with a tentative D call TRBD2 (6 bases). Deletions cut 7 bases from V and 0 bases from J, with 13 bases between. This CDR3 contains 15 residues. DNA of the CDR3: TGTGCCAGCATGATATCGGGACTAGCCAAAAACATTCAGTACTTC. Translation gives CASMISGLAKNIQYF.

This clonotype has a count of ten or more. The chain employs TRBV11-2 and TRBJ2-7, with 12 positions matching TRBD2. CDR3 size: 15 residues. Trimming removed 5 bases from V and 1 base from J; junction bases left unmatched: 3. CDR1 and CDR2 (germline): SGHAT, FQNNGV. CDR3 sequence reads: CASSLLAGGSYEQYF. For the CDR3, the DNA is TGTGCCAGCAGCCTGCTAGCGGGAGGGTCCTACGAGCAGTACTTC.

This clonotype was picked up a small number of times. The genes are TRBV6-2 or TRBV6-3 and TRBJ2-1; 10 bases align to TRBD2. This CDR3 is built from 17 residues. CDR1 is MNHEY and CDR2 is SVGEGT in the germline V gene. V lost 5 bases, J lost 4 bases, and 11 bases stayed unmatched. This CDR3 is CASSDQKTSGPYNEQFF. The DNA for the CDR3 is TGTGCCAGCAGTGACCAAAAGACTAGCGGGCCTTACAATGAGCAGTTCTTC.

The J gene is TRBJ1-3, the V gene TRBV7-2; D unclear. The CDR3 extends over 18 amino acids. Germline CDR1 and CDR2: SGHTA and FQGNSA. The V gene lost 5 bases and the J gene lost 0 bases, with 20 bases spanning the gap. The DNA for the CDR3 is TGTGCCAGCAGCCTTGACGGCAGCCAAGCTTACTCTGGAAACACCATATATTTT. This gives the protein CASSLDGSQAYSGNTIYF.

This clonotype was seen more than once but under ten times. The CDR3 loop reads CASSPQNEAGAYEQYF. In nucleotides, the CDR3 is TGTGCCAGCAGCCCCCAAAATGAAGCGGGGGCCTACGAGCAGTACTTC. The J gene is TRBJ2-7, the V gene TRBV3-1; 8 positions match TRBD2. Losses at the gene ends were 4 bases for V and 2 bases for J; bases not matched to a gene: 10. Germline V CDR1 and CDR2: LGHDT, YNNKEL (reference sequence). The CDR3 runs 16 residues.

In its sample, this clonotype was seen many times. This chain connects TRBV12-3 or TRBV12-4 to TRBJ2-1, with D unclear. V lost 7 bases and J lost 4, with 8 bases in between. The CDR3 has 12 residues. CDR3 DNA: TGTGCCAGCACCAAAGGGTACAATGAGCAGTTCTTC. It codes for CASTKGYNEQFF.

This sequence joins TRBV29-1 and TRBJ2-3; the match to TRBD2 covers 15 bases. CDR1 is SQVTM and CDR2 is ANQGSEA in the germline V gene. V shed 5 bases and J 2 bases; nucleotides not matched to a gene: 5. The CDR3 consists of 16 residues. For the CDR3, the DNA is TGCAGCGTTCGGACTAGCGGGAGGGATTTCACAGATACGCAGTATTTT. Protein product: CSVRTSGRDFTDTQYF.

This clonotype was observed at least ten times. The genes are TRBV5-1 and TRBJ2-4; D possibly matches TRBD1 or TRBD2 (5 bases each). The CDR3 is 13 residues long. Trimming removed 1 base at V and 7 bases at J, with 9 bases between. The germline V gene has CDR1 SGHRS and CDR2 YFSETQ. The CDR3 here is CASSLFGTNIQYF. CDR3 nucleotide sequence: TGCGCCAGCAGCTTGTTTGGGACGAACATTCAGTACTTC.

The table lists this clonotype with a few counts. The chain combines TRBV12-3 or TRBV12-4 with TRBJ2-6, with 8 bases that match TRBD1. V shed 7 bases and J 0 bases; nucleotides not matched to a gene: 14. The CDR3 contains 19 residues. CDR3 region: CASISTPGQDDSGANVLTF. The CDR3 nucleotides read TGTGCCAGCATCTCCACCCCGGGACAGGACGACTCTGGGGCCAACGTCCTGACTTTC.

This clonotype was seen a handful of times. The chain recombines TRBV4-1 with TRBJ1-5; possible D gene TRBD1, 5 bases. Trimming removed 1 base from V and 3 bases from J, with 25 bases in between. Germline assignment: CDR1 MGHRA and CDR2 YSYEKL. This CDR3 is 20 amino acids long. CDR3 protein: CASSQGDGRQYPLNNQPQHF. The CDR3 DNA follows: TGCGCCAGCAGCCAAGGAGATGGAAGACAGTACCCCTTGAACAATCAGCCCCAGCATTTT.

This clonotype was counted many times. The V gene is TRBV2, the J gene TRBJ2-2; TRBD2 matches 8 bases. The germline V gene has CDR1 SNHLY and CDR2 FYNNEI. CDR3 length: 14 residues. The V segment lost 9 bases and the J segment 1 base; nucleotides outside the gene matches: 4. CDR3 bases: TGTGCCAGACGGGGGGGGGAGAACACCGGGGAGCTGTTTTTT. This gives the protein CARRGGENTGELFF.

This clonotype was detected ten times or more. The genes are TRBV6-1 and TRBJ2-3, with D possibly TRBD2 on 6 matching bases. The CDR3 is 15 amino acids. Trimming took 8 bases from V and 1 from J, leaving 16 bases between them. Looked up from germline, CDR1 is MNHNS and CDR2 is SASEGT. Written as DNA, the CDR3 is TGTGCCAGCGACAAGAGGCGGGATGGCACAGATACGCAGTATTTT. Protein sequence: CASDKRRDGTDTQYF.

The chain couples TRBV5-1 to TRBJ2-7, with a possible D match to TRBD1 (6 bases). There are 13 residues in the CDR3. Germline V gene data show CDR1 as SGHRS and CDR2 as YFSETQ. Trimming took off 5 bases at V and 1 base at J, with 10 bases between the two ends. The CDR3 DNA reads as TGCGCCAGCAGTACAGGGAATTCCTACGAGCAGTACTTC. Translating gives CASSTGNSYEQYF.

The CDR3 here is CASSTGRKETQYF. CDR3 coding DNA: TGTGCCAGCTCCACAGGACGCAAAGAGACCCAGTACTTC. This chain connects TRBV18 to TRBJ2-5; maybe TRBD1 (5 bases). The V gene's germline CDR1 is KGHSH and CDR2 LQKENI. V dropped 6 bases and J dropped 3 bases, with 11 bases sitting between them. The length of the CDR3 is 13 residues.

This rearrangement joins TRBV5-1 to TRBJ2-1; D is ambiguous. Per germline, CDR1 SGHRS and CDR2 YFSETQ. V was shortened by 0 bases and J by 8 bases, with 6 bases between the two germline ends. The CDR3 spans 12 residues. In nucleotides, the CDR3 is TGCGCCAGCAGCTTGGCCCAGGATGAGCAGTTCTTC. Its translation is CASSLAQDEQFF.

The chain links TRBV20-1 to TRBJ1-2, with TRBD1 as a possible D gene (5 bases). Germline CDR1 reads DFQATT; CDR2 reads SNEGSKA (reference sequence). The V end was cut by 6 bases, the J end by 0 bases, with 14 bases between. CDR3 length: 14 residues. The chain's CDR3 is CSAEGFGANYGYTF. As DNA, the CDR3 is TGCAGTGCGGAGGGGTTCGGAGCTAACTATGGCTACACCTTC.

The chain has TRBV24-1 and TRBJ2-7; D gene unclear. The V gene's germline CDR1 is KGHDR and CDR2 SFDVKD. CDR3 length equals 12 residues. V shed 3 bases and J shed 2 bases, with 4 bases lying between them. The CDR3 DNA sequence: TGTGCCACCAGTGATAGCGCCTACGAGCAGTACTTC. Amino acids: CATSDSAYEQYF.

This clonotype was observed a handful of times. The chain employs TRBV28 and TRBJ2-4; a possible D gene is TRBD1 (6 bases). This CDR3 is built from 14 residues. CDR1 is MDHEN and CDR2 is SYDVKM in the germline V gene. Trimming shortened V by 2 bases and J by 8 bases, and 13 bases separated the two germline ends. DNA for the CDR3: TGTGCCAGCAGTTTACCGGGACACGGGTACATTCAGTACTTC. It codes for CASSLPGHGYIQYF.

This clonotype turned up a few times. This chain joins TRBV6-1 and TRBJ2-5, with TRBD2 identical over 8 bases. The germline V gene has CDR1 MNHNS and CDR2 SASEGT. V shed 10 bases, J shed 3 bases, and the junction held 7 bases outside the gene matches. The CDR3 sequence is 13 residues long. CDR3 nucleotide sequence: TGTGCCACCACGGAAGCGGGAGAAGAGACCCAGTACTTC. Translating it yields CATTEAGEETQYF.

With regard to this clonotype: Being one base from a much bigger clone, this may be a read error. The rearrangement joins TRBV13 to TRBJ2-1; D possibly uses TRBD1 or TRBD2 (5 bases each). CDR1 PRHDT and CDR2 FYEKMQ come from the germline V gene (reference sequence). The CDR3 length is 14 residues. CDR3 coding DNA: TGTGCCAGCAGCGCGCTGGGACCCAGCTATGACCAGTTCTTC. Translating it yields CASSALGPSYDQFF. The full variable domain, rest sourced from reference TRBV13 and TRBJ2-1, is AAGVIQSPRHLIKEKRETATLKCYPIPRHDTVYWYQQGPGQDPQFLISFYEKMQSDKGSIPDRFSAQQFSDYHSELNMSSLELGDSALYFCASSALGPSYDQFFGPGTRLTVL.

There are a few counts of this clonotype. The chain couples TRBV12-3 or TRBV12-4 to TRBJ1-4, with D unresolved. The CDR3 has 13 amino acids. Trimming took off 6 bases at V and 4 bases at J, with 9 bases between the two ends. The CDR3 DNA follows: TGTGCCAGCAGCCCGGACTTTAATGAAAAACTGTTTTTT. Translating it yields CASSPDFNEKLFF.